This record covers a single T cell receptor (beta chain). This may stem from a read error, because a much larger clone lies one nucleotide away. This sample was included in a study of spatial heterogeneity in lung cancer. Time point of the sample: sample taken at primary tumor resection. No cell sorting; template was whole RNA from tumor, lung tissue or PBMC. Patients with untreated early-stage non-small cell lung cancer, numbering 55 to 80, were the donors. TCRdb itself ran the 5' RACE reads through MiXCR, one entry per CDR3 protein. Of 90,000 or so distinct CDR3 sequences in the sample, about 9.4% were seen once. Germline V gene data show CDR1 as KGHDR and CDR2 as SFDVKD. This CDR3 contains 15 residues. Trimming pared 0 bases from V and 4 bases from J, leaving 8 bases between.

J is TRBJ2-2 and V is TRBV24-1; D gene ambiguous. Sequences were derived from PBMCs, sampled at surgery. The sequence was obtained from a male donor with early-stage non-small cell lung cancer. The CDR3 region has the DNA TGTGCCACCAGTGATTTGAGGAACGCCACCGGGGAGCTGTTTTTT. It yields the protein CATSDLRNATGELFF.